The present TCR beta chain was sequenced within a study of shared clonotypes between healthy human individuals. The protocol was immunoSEQ multiplex PCR, while the TCRdb copy is restricted to in-frame clones and leaves out a portion. Among about a million clones listed, roughly 80% were seen once. A note on this clone: What it recognizes is unknown.

The study drew its donors from healthy HIV-negative adults without recent acute infections or vaccinations. CD4+ cell separation produced CD45RA+ naive and CD45RA-negative memory subsets. The study, taken as a whole, reports: At large depth, rarefaction still showed sorted-subset sequencing to be incomplete.

The TCR was taken from a man aged 18 to 29 in good health. Sequences were obtained from memory CD4+ T cells sorted from blood. Stated subset: CD45RA-negative fraction.

CDR3 sequence: CAINTGSVGSDTQYF. CDR3 nucleotides: TGTGCCATCAATACAGGGAGTGTAGGGTCAGATACGCAGTATTTT. The rearrangement uses TRBV10-3 and TRBJ2-3; D is perhaps TRBD1 (6 bases). The CDR3 is made up of 15 amino acids. V lost 7 bases and J lost 4, with 18 bases in between. CDR1 and CDR2 from the germline V gene are ENHRY and SYGVKD.